The rows below give T cell receptor beta chains drawn from one sample of a study of cytomegalovirus exposure and HLA in healthy donors. Sequencing was performed with immunoSEQ multiplex PCR; in TCRdb, only in-frame clones are kept and a portion is missing. There are roughly 180,000 clones in the sample; 70% to 80% occur only once, and 0.6% to 0.95% lies in the top ten. Material: PBMCs. These receptor sequences come from a female donor in good health and CMV-seronegative. CDR3s include the opening cysteine and the closing phenylalanine or tryptophan. A D gene is named only where the DNA matches it firmly. Part of the rows lack a size; the others show once, few, many or a class for expanded clones.

clone size	V gene	J gene	D gene	CDR3 protein	CDR3 DNA
few	TRBV7-3	TRBJ2-7	-	CASSPTGAGGTREQYF	TGTGCCAGCAGCCCCACGGGAGCGGGCGGGACTCGTGAGCAGTACTTC
once	TRBV9	TRBJ2-5	-	CASSGRGGTQYF	TGTGCCAGCAGCGGCCGCGGTGGGACCCAGTACTTC
-	TRBV7-9	TRBJ1-1	-	CATAPSGWDTEAFF	TGTGCCACAGCGCCCTCAGGGTGGGACACTGAAGCTTTCTTT
-	TRBV4-2	TRBJ2-6	TRBD2	CASSQGAGNSGANGLTF	TGTGCCAGCAGCCAGGGAGCGGGAAACTCTGGGGCCAACGGCCTGACTTTC
-	TRBV7-2	TRBJ2-7	-	CASSSTLRRQPDHYEQYF	TGTGCCAGCAGCTCCACACTTAGGCGGCAGCCCGATCACTACGAGCAGTACTTC
-	TRBV6-4	TRBJ2-3	TRBD2	CASSPSGGGADTQYF	TGTGCCAGCAGCCCTAGCGGGGGGGGCGCAGATACGCAGTATTTT
-	TRBV5-1	TRBJ2-6	-	CASRANGRVGANVLTF	TGCGCCAGCAGGGCCAACGGGCGGGTTGGGGCCAACGTCCTGACTTTC
-	TRBV7-8	TRBJ2-1	TRBD2	CASSEGLAGGYNEQFF	TGTGCCAGCAGCGAGGGACTAGCGGGGGGTTACAATGAGCAGTTCTTC
once	TRBV4-3	TRBJ2-7	TRBD2	CASSTTRTSGWYEQYF	TGCGCCAGCAGCACGACCCGGACTAGCGGGTGGTACGAGCAGTACTTC
-	TRBV5-1	TRBJ2-3	-	CASTGLSTDTQYF	TGCGCCAGCACTGGGCTTAGCACAGATACGCAGTATTTT
-	TRBV7-9	TRBJ1-6	TRBD1	CASSPPGQGGSPLHF	TGTGCCAGCAGCCCGCCGGGACAGGGAGGATCACCCCTCCACTTT
-	TRBV25-1	TRBJ2-7	TRBD1	CASSQMGQVYYEQYF	TGTGCCAGCAGTCAAATGGGACAGGTTTACTACGAGCAGTACTTC
-	TRBV5-6	TRBJ1-2	-	CASSLGFPEDYGYTF	TGTGCCAGCAGCTTGGGGTTCCCGGAGGACTATGGCTACACCTTC
-	TRBV6-6	TRBJ2-5	TRBD2	CASRREGAETQYF	TGTGCCAGCAGGCGGGAGGGGGCAGAGACCCAGTACTTC
-	TRBV7-3	TRBJ2-6	TRBD1	CASSLRGQGTLGDPGANVLTF	TGTGCCAGCAGCCTCCGGGGACAGGGCACGTTGGGGGACCCTGGGGCCAACGTCCTGACTTTC